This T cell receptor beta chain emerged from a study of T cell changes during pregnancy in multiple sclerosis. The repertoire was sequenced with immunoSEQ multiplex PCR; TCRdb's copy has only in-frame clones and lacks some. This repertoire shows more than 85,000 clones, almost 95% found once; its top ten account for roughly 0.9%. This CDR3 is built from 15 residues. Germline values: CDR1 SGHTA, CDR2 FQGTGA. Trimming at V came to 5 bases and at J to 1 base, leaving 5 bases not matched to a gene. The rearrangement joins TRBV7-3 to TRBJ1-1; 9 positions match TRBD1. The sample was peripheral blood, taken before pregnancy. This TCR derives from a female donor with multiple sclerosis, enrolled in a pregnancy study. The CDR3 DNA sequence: TGTGCCAGCAGCCCCGGGACAGGGAAGAACACTGAAGCTTTCTTT. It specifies CASSPGTGKNTEAFF.